The rows below give T cell receptor beta chains drawn from one sample of a study of cytomegalovirus exposure and HLA in healthy donors. The data were produced by immunoSEQ multiplex PCR, yet TCRdb's version contains in-frame clones alone and is incomplete. Here the sample spans 75,000 to 80,000 clones, 60% to 85% being singletons. Sequencing was carried out using PBMCs. The receptors stem from a male donor in good health and CMV-seronegative. The CDR3 runs from the conserved cysteine through the conserved F or W. The order of the fields is clone size, J gene, D gene, V gene, CDR3 DNA, CDR3 protein. D genes are given only for firm matches. A clone size is listed for some rows: how often the clone was seen (once, few, many), or a class if it is expanded.

NA TRBJ2-7 TRBD2 TRBV27 TGTGCCAGCAGCCGCCCCCTAGCGGGAGGCGAGCAGTACTTC CASSRPLAGGEQYF
once TRBJ2-7 TRBD2 TRBV28 TGTGCCAGCAGAAGAGCGGGGGACTCCTACGAGCAGTACTTC CASRRAGDSYEQYF
NA TRBJ1-2 NA TRBV7-6 TGTGCCAGCAGCTTAAGGGACTATGGCCCCAACTATGGCTACACCTTC CASSLRDYGPNYGYTF
few TRBJ1-1 TRBD1 TRBV10-3 TGTGCCATCAGTGACAGGGGGCGAGGGTCGAACACTGAAGCTTTCTTT CAISDRGRGSNTEAFF
NA TRBJ2-6 NA TRBV15 TGTGCCACCAGCCCCAGACCGACTATAAGCTCTGGGGCCAACGTCCTGACTTTC CATSPRPTISSGANVLTF
NA TRBJ1-4 TRBD1 TRBV27 TGTGCCACCAGCCAGACAGGGTATCATGAAAAACTGTTTTTT CATSQTGYHEKLFF
NA TRBJ1-2 NA TRBV6-5 TGTGCCAGCTCACGCGGACAGATCCATAACTATGGCTACACCTTC CASSRGQIHNYGYTF
few TRBJ1-3 NA TRBV28 TGTGCCAGCAGCGTTACGACCTACGGAGACACCATATATTTT CASSVTTYGDTIYF
NA TRBJ2-3 NA TRBV6-1 TGTGCCAGCAGGACCAGGGCGGAATCAGATACGCAGTATTTT CASRTRAESDTQYF
NA TRBJ2-3 TRBD2 TRBV15 TGTGCCACCAGCAGAGCCGGAGGTCATAGCGGGAGGGCTTCAGATACGCAGTATTTT CATSRAGGHSGRASDTQYF
NA TRBJ2-5 TRBD2 TRBV15 TGTGCCACCAGCAGCTTGGGGACTAGCGGGAGGGCCGGGGAGACCCAGTACTTC CATSSLGTSGRAGETQYF
NA TRBJ1-5 TRBD1 TRBV30 TGTGCCTGGAGTGATCCCGGGACAGGGGACAATCAGCCCCAGCATTTT CAWSDPGTGDNQPQHF
few TRBJ1-2 TRBD1 TRBV5-1 TGCGCCAGCAGCTGGGACAGAGCTAACTATGGCTACACCTTC CASSWDRANYGYTF
NA TRBJ2-1 NA TRBV27 TGTGCCAGCAGTTTATCAACAGGGACATCCTACAATGAGCAGTTCTTC CASSLSTGTSYNEQFF
NA TRBJ1-1 NA TRBV5-1 TGCGCCAGCAGCTCGCTTCTCGCAGGTGCGGGCTCCACTGAAGCTTTCTTT CASSSLLAGAGSTEAFF
few TRBJ2-7 TRBD1 TRBV5-4 TGTGCCAGCAGCTTGGACAGGGGGGACTACGAGCAGTACTTC CASSLDRGDYEQYF
NA TRBJ1-1 TRBD1 TRBV5-1 TGCGCCAGCAGCTTGGGGACAGGGAGAGGCACTGAAGCTTTCTTT CASSLGTGRGTEAFF
once TRBJ2-7 NA TRBV5-1 TGCGCCAGCGGTCAACCATCAGGGGGGCCCTACTCCTACGAGCAGTACTTC CASGQPSGGPYSYEQYF
few TRBJ2-1 TRBD2 TRBV30 TGTGCCTGGAGCGGGGGGGGTGAGCAGTTCTTC CAWSGGGEQFF
few TRBJ2-3 NA TRBV5-1 TGCGCCAGCAGGAGTGAAGATACGCAGTATTTT CASRSEDTQYF
NA TRBJ2-1 NA TRBV10-2 TGCGCCAGCAGTGAGTCGCAGCGCAAGCAGTTCTTC CASSESQRKQFF
NA TRBJ1-3 TRBD1 TRBV5-5 TGTGCCAGCAGCCCCGACAGGGGCTTAAGGTCCATATATTTT CASSPDRGLRSIYF
NA TRBJ2-7 TRBD2 TRBV9 TGTGCCAGCAGCGTAGGAGGGACTAGCGGGGCTTACGAGCAGTACTTC CASSVGGTSGAYEQYF
once TRBJ2-7 TRBD2 TRBV5-1 TGCGCCAGCAGCTTGGATTTGACTAGCCGCTCCTACGAGCAGTACTTC CASSLDLTSRSYEQYF
few TRBJ1-2 NA TRBV27 TGTGCCAGCAGTTTCGCGGGTAACTATGGCTACACCTTC CASSFAGNYGYTF
NA TRBJ2-3 TRBD2 TRBV9 TGTGCCAGCAGCGTAGAGGCTAGCGGGAGGGGATCAGATACGCAGTATTTT CASSVEASGRGSDTQYF
NA TRBJ2-2 NA TRBV11-2 TGTGCCAGCAGCTTAAGCAGGGAGGCGGCCGGGGAGCTGTTTTTT CASSLSREAAGELFF
NA TRBJ2-1 NA TRBV19 TGTGCCAGTAAGGGGCCCGGCCCCTACAATGAGCAGTTCTTC CASKGPGPYNEQFF
NA TRBJ2-1 TRBD2 TRBV2 TGTGCCAGCAGAGGGACTAGCGGGGGGGCTCGCCCCTACAATGAGCAGTTCTTC CASRGTSGGARPYNEQFF
few TRBJ1-5 NA TRBV10-3 TGTGCCATCAGCCTGACAGAAGATAGCAATCAGCCCCAGCATTTT CAISLTEDSNQPQHF
NA TRBJ1-1 NA TRBV4-3 TGCGCCAGCAGCCAAGATGCCCGGGGGAGCGAAGCTTTCTTT CASSQDARGSEAFF
few TRBJ1-6 NA TRBV6-5 TGTGCCAGCAGCGTGATAAACTCCAATTCACCCCTCCACTTT CASSVINSNSPLHF
NA TRBJ1-4 NA TRBV7-2 TGTGCCAGCAGCTTAATCGGAAAACTGTTTTTT CASSLIGKLFF
NA TRBJ2-1 TRBD2 TRBV2 TGTGCCAGCAGGGATCTAGCGGGGGGCTACAATGAGCAGTTCTTC CASRDLAGGYNEQFF
few TRBJ1-2 TRBD1 TRBV10-3 TGTGCCATCAACCAAAGGACAGGGGGAGATGCTGGCTACCCCTTC CAINQRTGGDAGYPF
once TRBJ1-2 NA TRBV6-5 TGTGCCAGCAAAAACCACAGGGAGAGTAACTATGGCTACACCTTC CASKNHRESNYGYTF
NA TRBJ2-3 NA TRBV30 TGTGCCTGGAGTGTATGGGGAGGAGGGGATACGCAGTATTTT CAWSVWGGGDTQYF
once TRBJ2-3 NA TRBV27 TGTGCCAGCAGTTTCGGCGGGACTGATACGCAGTATTTT CASSFGGTDTQYF
NA TRBJ1-5 TRBD1 TRBV19 TGTGCCAGTAGCATCGGGACAGGGTCGAATCAGCCCCAGCATTTT CASSIGTGSNQPQHF
NA TRBJ2-3 TRBD2 TRBV29-1 TGCAGCGTAAAGGGACTAGCGGGAGGGGAAGGCACAGATACGCAGTATTTT CSVKGLAGGEGTDTQYF
NA TRBJ1-3 NA TRBV4-3 TGCGCCAGCAGCCAAGACGGAGCAGATTTATATGGAAACACCATATATTTT CASSQDGADLYGNTIYF
once TRBJ2-3 TRBD2 TRBV7-8 TGTGCCAGCAGCACCCGGGGTGGCGGGGGGACAGATACGCAGTATTTT CASSTRGGGGTDTQYF